This T cell receptor beta chain was found in a study of blood T cell repertoires in COVID-19. The germline gives CDR1 MNHEY, CDR2 SVGAGI. CDR3 size: 15 residues. Trimming cost V 6 bases and J 4 bases, with 18 bases left between them. This clone appeared a single time. TCRdb keeps only in-frame clones here, not all; method: immunoSEQ multiplex PCR. The sample has fewer than 200,000 clones, approximately 84% seen once. Recruits, aged roughly 18 to 100 years, lived in 20 to 30 US areas. Participants had their cohort set by participant-reported clinical history. The sequence was obtained from a human donor with acute COVID-19. The donor label of this sample is uncertain. Sequences were obtained from PBMCs or T cells enriched from blood (not recorded which). The chain joins TRBV6-5 to TRBJ1-1; maybe TRBD1 (5 bases). CDR3 DNA: TGTGCCAGCAGAGGCCCCATGGGGCCGAGCACTGAAGCTTTCTTT. Protein: CASRGPMGPSTEAFF.